This is a list of T cell receptor beta chains from one sample in a study of T-cell memory formation after mild COVID-19. TCRdb reprocessed the 5' RACE reads via MiXCR and lists one record per CDR3 protein. This sample carries 400,000 or so distinct CDR3 sequences, 20% of them seen once, and the ten largest clones take roughly 8.4%. What was sequenced was PBMCs or a T cell subset sorted from them (not recorded which). The receptors derive from an adult woman who had mild COVID-19 (a few samples of this study predate the infection). Cell type and time point are not known. Both conserved end residues are part of each CDR3. D genes are given only for firm matches. A clone size is listed for some rows: how often the clone was seen (once, few, many), or a class if it is expanded.

size: few
J: TRBJ2-5
D: NA
V: TRBV7-9
CDR3: CASSLSGPGTQYF
DNA: TGTGCCAGCAGCTTATCAGGTCCGGGGACCCAGTACTTC

size: NA
J: TRBJ1-5
D: NA
V: TRBV11-2
CDR3: CASSSLKLHQPQHF
DNA: TGTGCCAGCAGCTCTTTAAAACTGCATCAGCCCCAGCATTTT

size: many
J: TRBJ1-1
D: NA
V: TRBV6-6
CDR3: CASSEGQNTEAFF
DNA: TGTGCCAGCAGCGAGGGTCAGAACACTGAAGCTTTCTTT

size: few
J: TRBJ2-2
D: NA
V: TRBV7-9
CDR3: CASTRQDHTGELFF
DNA: TGTGCCAGCACGAGACAGGATCATACCGGGGAGCTGTTTTTT

size: few
J: TRBJ2-3
D: TRBD2
V: TRBV5-1
CDR3: CASSTGLAGEAQYF
DNA: TGCGCCAGCAGCACCGGACTAGCGGGAGAGGCGCAGTATTTT

size: many
J: TRBJ2-7
D: TRBD1
V: TRBV5-1
CDR3: CASSSDRSYYEQYF
DNA: TGCGCCAGCAGCTCGGACAGGTCCTATTACGAGCAGTACTTC

size: many
J: TRBJ2-7
D: TRBD2
V: TRBV7-9
CDR3: CASSLVKGAGLYYEQYF
DNA: TGTGCCAGCAGCTTAGTTAAAGGAGCGGGACTATACTACGAGCAGTACTTC

size: NA
J: TRBJ1-5
D: TRBD1
V: TRBV7-2
CDR3: CASSSRTGRNQPQHF
DNA: TGTGCCAGCAGCTCCCGGACAGGGAGGAATCAGCCCCAGCATTTT

size: NA
J: TRBJ2-7
D: TRBD2
V: TRBV5-1
CDR3: CASSSGLANTYEQYF
DNA: TGCGCCAGCAGCTCGGGACTAGCGAATACCTACGAGCAGTACTTC

size: NA
J: TRBJ1-6
D: TRBD1
V: TRBV6-5
CDR3: CASSHGQGAYNSPLHF
DNA: TGTGCCAGCAGCCACGGACAGGGGGCTTATAATTCACCCCTCCACTTT

size: NA
J: TRBJ2-3
D: TRBD2
V: TRBV15
CDR3: CATSRDWTPGGTDTQYF
DNA: TGTGCCACCAGCAGAGATTGGACCCCGGGGGGGACAGATACGCAGTATTTT

size: NA
J: TRBJ2-7
D: NA
V: TRBV11-2
CDR3: CASSLGGDSPYEQYF
DNA: TGTGCCAGCAGCTTAGGCGGGGACAGTCCCTACGAGCAGTACTTC

size: NA
J: TRBJ2-1
D: TRBD2
V: TRBV4-1
CDR3: CASGRSGGAAIEQFF
DNA: TGCGCCAGCGGTCGGAGCGGGGGGGCGGCGATTGAGCAGTTCTTC

size: NA
J: TRBJ2-2
D: NA
V: TRBV20-1
CDR3: CSARVGSRATGELFF
DNA: TGCAGTGCTAGGGTGGGTTCTCGGGCCACCGGGGAGCTGTTTTTT

size: few
J: TRBJ1-1
D: NA
V: TRBV10-3
CDR3: CAISSAGGNTEAFF
DNA: TGTGCCATCAGTTCCGCCGGGGGGAACACTGAAGCTTTCTTT

size: many
J: TRBJ1-2
D: NA
V: TRBV7-9
CDR3: CASSLRSYGYTF
DNA: TGTGCCAGCAGCTTGAGGAGCTATGGCTACACCTTC

size: NA
J: TRBJ2-5
D: NA
V: TRBV5-6
CDR3: CASTLGGETQYF
DNA: TGTGCCAGCACCCTGGGAGGAGAGACCCAGTACTTC

size: few
J: TRBJ2-3
D: TRBD2
V: TRBV7-3
CDR3: CASALRGGPRGDTQYF
DNA: TGTGCCAGCGCCCTCCGCGGGGGGCCAAGGGGAGATACGCAGTATTTT

size: NA
J: TRBJ1-2
D: NA
V: TRBV6-5
CDR3: CASLFRGPIWGYTF
DNA: TGTGCCAGCCTGTTCAGGGGACCTATCTGGGGCTACACCTTC

size: many
J: TRBJ2-7
D: TRBD1
V: TRBV12-3/TRBV12-4
CDR3: CASSLYRGQGGNYEQYF
DNA: TGTGCCAGCAGTTTATACCGGGGACAGGGTGGTAACTACGAGCAGTACTTC

size: NA
J: TRBJ1-1
D: NA
V: TRBV7-3
CDR3: CASSYDSRAEAFF
DNA: TGTGCCAGCAGCTATGACAGTCGGGCTGAAGCTTTCTTT

size: few
J: TRBJ1-1
D: NA
V: TRBV11-3
CDR3: CASSLLGGAMNTEAFF
DNA: TGTGCCAGCAGCTTACTGGGGGGAGCAATGAACACTGAAGCTTTCTTT

size: NA
J: TRBJ2-3
D: NA
V: TRBV20-1
CDR3: CSARAERTNQDTQYF
DNA: TGCAGTGCTAGGGCCGAAAGAACCAACCAGGATACGCAGTATTTT

size: NA
J: TRBJ2-3
D: TRBD2
V: TRBV12-3/TRBV12-4
CDR3: CASSTRGGRTDTQYF
DNA: TGTGCCAGCAGTACGCGGGGGGGGCGCACAGATACGCAGTATTTT

size: few
J: TRBJ2-1
D: TRBD1
V: TRBV7-6
CDR3: CASSLAGTDELSSYNEQFF
DNA: TGTGCCAGCAGCTTAGCCGGGACAGACGAATTGAGCTCCTACAATGAGCAGTTCTTC

size: few
J: TRBJ2-3
D: NA
V: TRBV9
CDR3: CASSSGTRGDTQYF
DNA: TGTGCCAGCAGCTCGGGGACGCGGGGAGATACGCAGTATTTT

size: NA
J: TRBJ1-1
D: NA
V: TRBV5-1
CDR3: CASSLAGVTGTEAFF
DNA: TGCGCCAGCAGCTTGGCCGGGGTAACCGGAACTGAAGCTTTCTTT

size: NA
J: TRBJ2-7
D: NA
V: TRBV20-1
CDR3: CSARPGLSNEQYF
DNA: TGCAGTGCTAGGCCGGGACTGTCAAACGAGCAGTACTTC

size: NA
J: TRBJ1-1
D: NA
V: TRBV19
CDR3: CASSTTVNTEAFF
DNA: TGTGCCAGTAGTACAACAGTTAACACTGAAGCTTTCTTT

size: few
J: TRBJ2-2
D: NA
V: TRBV29-1
CDR3: CSVAHRTNTGELFF
DNA: TGCAGCGTTGCCCACAGGACTAACACCGGGGAGCTGTTTTTT

size: many
J: TRBJ2-7
D: TRBD2
V: TRBV7-6
CDR3: CASSSSLGSGSFYEQYF
DNA: TGTGCCAGCAGCTCCTCCCTAGGTAGCGGGTCTTTCTACGAGCAGTACTTC

size: many
J: TRBJ2-3
D: TRBD1
V: TRBV2
CDR3: CASSFTGADTQYF
DNA: TGTGCCAGCAGTTTCACAGGGGCCGATACGCAGTATTTT

size: few
J: TRBJ2-3
D: TRBD2
V: TRBV5-4
CDR3: CASSLEGTSGNTQYF
DNA: TGTGCCAGCAGCTTGGAGGGGACTAGCGGGAATACGCAGTATTTT

size: many
J: TRBJ2-7
D: NA
V: TRBV5-6
CDR3: CASSLDPGVQYEQYF
DNA: TGTGCCAGCAGCTTGGACCCGGGCGTGCAATACGAGCAGTACTTC

size: many
J: TRBJ1-5
D: NA
V: TRBV6-5
CDR3: CASSFRGESNQPQHF
DNA: TGTGCCAGCAGTTTCCGGGGGGAGAGCAATCAGCCCCAGCATTTT

size: few
J: TRBJ1-4
D: TRBD1
V: TRBV10-3
CDR3: CAARQGSSTNEKLFF
DNA: TGTGCCGCCCGACAGGGTTCATCTACTAATGAAAAACTGTTTTTT

size: NA
J: TRBJ1-1
D: NA
V: TRBV5-5
CDR3: CASSLVQGTAEAFF
DNA: TGTGCCAGCAGCTTGGTCCAGGGGACGGCTGAAGCTTTCTTT

size: few
J: TRBJ2-5
D: NA
V: TRBV12-3/TRBV12-4
CDR3: CASSLHGEETQYF
DNA: TGTGCCAGCAGTTTACATGGAGAAGAGACCCAGTACTTC

size: many
J: TRBJ1-5
D: NA
V: TRBV7-2
CDR3: CASRGYSNQPQHF
DNA: TGTGCCAGCAGGGGATATAGCAATCAGCCCCAGCATTTT

size: NA
J: TRBJ1-6
D: NA
V: TRBV5-1
CDR3: CASSLASRSPLHF
DNA: TGCGCCAGCAGCTTGGCCTCGAGGTCACCCCTCCACTTT

size: NA
J: TRBJ2-4
D: TRBD1
V: TRBV7-9
CDR3: CASGPGTGVARNIQYF
DNA: TGTGCCAGCGGCCCGGGGACAGGGGTCGCCAGAAACATTCAGTACTTC

size: NA
J: TRBJ2-1
D: TRBD2
V: TRBV12-3/TRBV12-4
CDR3: CASSSPRLAGLSSYNEQFF
DNA: TGTGCCAGCAGTTCCCCGCGGCTAGCGGGGTTAAGCTCCTACAATGAGCAGTTCTTC

size: NA
J: TRBJ2-3
D: TRBD2
V: TRBV10-3
CDR3: CAISLAGVQDTQYF
DNA: TGTGCCATCAGTCTAGCGGGAGTACAAGATACGCAGTATTTT

size: NA
J: TRBJ1-2
D: NA
V: TRBV6-1
CDR3: CASNLLGESSGYTF
DNA: TGTGCCAGCAATTTGTTGGGGGAATCCTCCGGCTACACCTTC

size: few
J: TRBJ2-1
D: NA
V: TRBV7-9
CDR3: CASSLGVSLADEQFF
DNA: TGTGCCAGCAGCTTAGGAGTATCTCTAGCCGATGAGCAGTTCTTC

size: few
J: TRBJ2-5
D: NA
V: TRBV5-4
CDR3: CASSPTPTEVETQYF
DNA: TGTGCCAGCAGCCCCACCCCCACAGAGGTTGAGACCCAGTACTTC

size: few
J: TRBJ2-2
D: NA
V: TRBV5-5
CDR3: CASSSRVENTGELFF
DNA: TGTGCCAGCTCCTCCCGAGTGGAGAACACCGGGGAGCTGTTTTTT

size: few
J: TRBJ2-7
D: NA
V: TRBV6-5
CDR3: CASGDPAGVSYEQYF
DNA: TGTGCCAGCGGGGATCCGGCTGGGGTTTCCTACGAGCAGTACTTC

size: few
J: TRBJ2-1
D: NA
V: TRBV24-1
CDR3: CATSDLSYYNEQFF
DNA: TGTGCCACCAGTGATTTATCGTACTACAATGAGCAGTTCTTC

size: NA
J: TRBJ2-7
D: NA
V: TRBV7-9
CDR3: CASREGVEQYF
DNA: TGTGCCAGCAGAGAAGGAGTCGAGCAGTACTTC

size: NA
J: TRBJ2-1
D: TRBD2
V: TRBV7-3
CDR3: CASSLSPGGDEQFF
DNA: TGTGCCAGCAGCCTGAGTCCGGGAGGTGATGAGCAGTTCTTC

size: NA
J: TRBJ2-3
D: NA
V: TRBV6-6
CDR3: CASSYSSADFSTDTQYF
DNA: TGTGCCAGCAGTTACTCCTCAGCGGATTTCAGCACAGATACGCAGTATTTT

size: NA
J: TRBJ2-1
D: NA
V: TRBV6-5
CDR3: CASSYGLSSTSNEQFF
DNA: TGTGCCAGCAGTTACGGGCTATCCTCGACGAGCAATGAGCAGTTCTTC

size: few
J: TRBJ2-1
D: TRBD2
V: TRBV6-5
CDR3: CASSQLAGGYNEQFF
DNA: TGTGCCAGCAGCCAACTAGCGGGAGGTTACAATGAGCAGTTCTTC

size: few
J: TRBJ1-1
D: NA
V: TRBV4-1
CDR3: CASSQEGWAGKDTEAFF
DNA: TGCGCCAGCAGCCAAGAAGGCTGGGCAGGGAAGGACACTGAAGCTTTCTTT

size: few
J: TRBJ1-3
D: NA
V: TRBV7-9
CDR3: CASRPAVLSSGNTIYF
DNA: TGTGCCAGCAGACCGGCGGTCCTCAGCTCTGGAAACACCATATATTTT

size: few
J: TRBJ1-3
D: NA
V: TRBV2
CDR3: CASSDFWGDTIYF
DNA: TGTGCCAGCAGTGATTTTTGGGGTGACACCATATATTTT

size: NA
J: TRBJ1-5
D: NA
V: TRBV7-9
CDR3: CASSSVSGQPQHF
DNA: TGTGCCAGCAGCTCAGTAAGTGGTCAGCCCCAGCATTTT